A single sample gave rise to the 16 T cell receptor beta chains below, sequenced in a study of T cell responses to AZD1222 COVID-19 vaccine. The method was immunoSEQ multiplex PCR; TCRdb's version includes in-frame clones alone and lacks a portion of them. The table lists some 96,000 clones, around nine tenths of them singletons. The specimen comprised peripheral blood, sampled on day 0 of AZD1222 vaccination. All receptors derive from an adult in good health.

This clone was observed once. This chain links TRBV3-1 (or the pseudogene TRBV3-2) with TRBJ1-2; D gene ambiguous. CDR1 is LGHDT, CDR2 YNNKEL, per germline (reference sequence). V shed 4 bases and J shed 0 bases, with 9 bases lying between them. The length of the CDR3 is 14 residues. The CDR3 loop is CASSPEEANYGYTF. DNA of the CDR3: TGTGCCAGCAGCCCTGAGGAAGCTAACTATGGCTACACCTTC.

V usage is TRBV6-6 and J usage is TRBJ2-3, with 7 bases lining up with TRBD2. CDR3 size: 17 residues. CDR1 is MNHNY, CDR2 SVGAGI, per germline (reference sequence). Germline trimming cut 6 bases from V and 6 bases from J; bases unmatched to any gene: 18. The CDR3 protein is CASRRGTTPAVWDTQYF. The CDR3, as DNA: TGTGCCAGCAGACGAGGGACTACCCCGGCGGTTTGGGATACGCAGTATTTT.

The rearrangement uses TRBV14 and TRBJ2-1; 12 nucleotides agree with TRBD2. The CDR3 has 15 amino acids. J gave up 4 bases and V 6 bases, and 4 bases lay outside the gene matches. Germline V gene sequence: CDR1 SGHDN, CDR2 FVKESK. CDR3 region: CASRGLAGSYNEQFF. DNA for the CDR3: TGTGCCAGCAGAGGACTAGCGGGGTCTTACAATGAGCAGTTCTTC.

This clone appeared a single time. The CDR3 sequence is CASSLGLTGRGRGYTF. In DNA form, the CDR3 reads TGTGCCAGCAGCTTAGGCCTAACAGGTCGAGGTCGTGGCTACACCTTC. The chain employs TRBV13 and TRBJ1-2; TRBD1 might be the D (5 bases). The CDR3 contains 16 residues. Per the germline V gene, CDR1 is PRHDT and CDR2 is FYEKMQ (reference sequence). V shed 0 bases and J shed 7 bases, with 18 bases lying between them.

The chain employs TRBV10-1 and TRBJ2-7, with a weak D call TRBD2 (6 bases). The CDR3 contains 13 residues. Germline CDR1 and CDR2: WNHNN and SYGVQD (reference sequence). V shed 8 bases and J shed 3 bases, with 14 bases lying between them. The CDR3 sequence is CASQPGVNYEQYF. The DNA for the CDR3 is TGCGCCAGCCAACCGGGAGTAAACTACGAGCAGTACTTC.

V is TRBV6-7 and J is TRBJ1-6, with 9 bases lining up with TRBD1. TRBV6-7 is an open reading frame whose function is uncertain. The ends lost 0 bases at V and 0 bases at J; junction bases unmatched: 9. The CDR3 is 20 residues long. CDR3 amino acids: CASSYSIGQGNGSYNSPLHF. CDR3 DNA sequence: TGTGCCAGCAGTTACTCGATCGGACAGGGGAATGGCTCCTATAATTCACCCCTCCACTTT.

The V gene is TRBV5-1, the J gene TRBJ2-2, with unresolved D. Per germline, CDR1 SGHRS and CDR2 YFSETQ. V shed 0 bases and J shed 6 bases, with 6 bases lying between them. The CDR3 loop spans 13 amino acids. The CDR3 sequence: CASSLGTSGELFF. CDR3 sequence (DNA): TGCGCCAGCAGCTTGGGGACGTCCGGGGAGCTGTTTTTT.

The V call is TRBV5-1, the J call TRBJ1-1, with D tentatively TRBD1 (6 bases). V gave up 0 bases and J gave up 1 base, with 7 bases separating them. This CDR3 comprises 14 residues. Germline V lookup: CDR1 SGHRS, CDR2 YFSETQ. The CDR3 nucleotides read TGCGCCAGCAGCTTGGGACAGGCGAACACTGAAGCTTTCTTT. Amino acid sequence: CASSLGQANTEAFF.

CDR3 sequence: CASSPGTGTYEQYF. Written as DNA, the CDR3 is TGTGCCAGCTCACCCGGGACAGGGACCTACGAGCAGTACTTC. The chain joins TRBV18 to TRBJ2-7; 9 positions agree with TRBD1. The CDR3 is 14 amino acids. Germline V gene lookup returns CDR1 KGHSH and CDR2 LQKENI. The junction had 2 bases not matched to a gene; V was cut back by 3 bases and J by 2 bases.

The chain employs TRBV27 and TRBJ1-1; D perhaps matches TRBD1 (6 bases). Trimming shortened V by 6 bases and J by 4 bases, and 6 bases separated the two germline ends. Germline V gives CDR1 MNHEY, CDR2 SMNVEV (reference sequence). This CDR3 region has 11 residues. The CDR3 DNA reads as TGTGCCAGCAGCAGGGGCACTGAAGCTTTCTTT. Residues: CASSRGTEAFF.

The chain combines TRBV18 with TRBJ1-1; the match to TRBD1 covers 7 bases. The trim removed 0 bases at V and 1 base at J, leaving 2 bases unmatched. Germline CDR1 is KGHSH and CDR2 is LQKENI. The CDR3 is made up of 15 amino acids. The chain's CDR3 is CASSPPSGGNTEAFF. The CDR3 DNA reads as TGTGCCAGCTCACCACCCTCAGGGGGGAACACTGAAGCTTTCTTT.

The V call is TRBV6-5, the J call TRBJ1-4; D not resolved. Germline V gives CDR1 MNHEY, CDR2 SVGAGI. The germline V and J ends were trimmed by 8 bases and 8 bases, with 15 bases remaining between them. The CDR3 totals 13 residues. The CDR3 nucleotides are TGTGCCAGCCCCTCGCCGTTGGACGAAAAACTGTTTTTT. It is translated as CASPSPLDEKLFF.

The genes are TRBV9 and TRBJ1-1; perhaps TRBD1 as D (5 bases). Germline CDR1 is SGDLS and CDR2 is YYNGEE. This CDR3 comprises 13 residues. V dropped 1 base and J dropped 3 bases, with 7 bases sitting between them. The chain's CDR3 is CASSVQGDTEAFF. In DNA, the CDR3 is TGTGCCAGCAGCGTACAAGGGGACACTGAAGCTTTCTTT.

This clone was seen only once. CDR3 in amino acids: CASSLAPRINEKLFF. CDR3 nucleotides: TGTGCCAGCAGCTTGGCCCCACGAATTAATGAAAAACTGTTTTTT. The chain combines TRBV5-6 with TRBJ1-4; D not resolved. The CDR3 runs to 15 residues. Germline CDR1 and CDR2: SGHDT and YYEEEE. V dropped 0 bases and J dropped 4 bases, with 10 bases sitting between them.

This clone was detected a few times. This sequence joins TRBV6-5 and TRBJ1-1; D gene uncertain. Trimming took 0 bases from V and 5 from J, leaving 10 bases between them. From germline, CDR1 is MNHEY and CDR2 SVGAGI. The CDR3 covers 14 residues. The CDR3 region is CASSYSAVGTEAFF. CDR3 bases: TGTGCCAGCAGTTACTCGGCGGTGGGTACTGAAGCTTTCTTT.

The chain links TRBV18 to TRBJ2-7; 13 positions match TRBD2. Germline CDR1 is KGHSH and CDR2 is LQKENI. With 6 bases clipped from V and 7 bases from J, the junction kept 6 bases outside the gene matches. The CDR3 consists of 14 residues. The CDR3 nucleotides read TGTGCCAGCTCTACTAGCGGGAGGGGCGGTGAGCAGTACTTC. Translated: CASSTSGRGGEQYF.